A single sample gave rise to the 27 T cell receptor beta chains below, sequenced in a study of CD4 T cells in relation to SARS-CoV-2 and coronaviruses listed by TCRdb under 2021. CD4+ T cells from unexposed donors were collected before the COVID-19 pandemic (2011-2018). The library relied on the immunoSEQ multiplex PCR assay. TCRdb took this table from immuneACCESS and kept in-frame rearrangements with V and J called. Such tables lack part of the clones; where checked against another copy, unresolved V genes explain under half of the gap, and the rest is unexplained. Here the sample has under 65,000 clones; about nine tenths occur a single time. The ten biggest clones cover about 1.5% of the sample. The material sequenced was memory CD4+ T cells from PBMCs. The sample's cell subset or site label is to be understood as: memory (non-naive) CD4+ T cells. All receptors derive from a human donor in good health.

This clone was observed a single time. CDR3 sequence reads: CASSPPGVSEQYF. The CDR3 DNA reads TGTGCCAGCAGCCCCCCAGGCGTCAGCGAGCAGTACTTC. The chain employs TRBV3-1 (or the pseudogene TRBV3-2) and TRBJ2-7; no reliable D call. V was pared by 4 bases and J by 6 bases, with 13 bases between. CDR1 and CDR2 from the germline V gene are LGHDT and YNNKEL (reference sequence). CDR3 length: 13 amino acids.

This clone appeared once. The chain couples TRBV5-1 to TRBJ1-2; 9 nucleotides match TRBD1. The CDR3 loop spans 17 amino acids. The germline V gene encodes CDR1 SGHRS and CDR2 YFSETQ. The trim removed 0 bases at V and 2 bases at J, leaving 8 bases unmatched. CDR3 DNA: TGCGCCAGCAGCTTGGCGACAGGGGGATTTATGAACTATGGCTACACCTTC. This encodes CASSLATGGFMNYGYTF.

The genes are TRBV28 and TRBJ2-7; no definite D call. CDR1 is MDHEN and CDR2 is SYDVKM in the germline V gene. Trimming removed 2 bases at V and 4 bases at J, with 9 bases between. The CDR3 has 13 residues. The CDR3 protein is CASSLGSTYEQYF. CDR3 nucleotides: TGTGCCAGCAGTTTAGGCAGTACATACGAGCAGTACTTC.

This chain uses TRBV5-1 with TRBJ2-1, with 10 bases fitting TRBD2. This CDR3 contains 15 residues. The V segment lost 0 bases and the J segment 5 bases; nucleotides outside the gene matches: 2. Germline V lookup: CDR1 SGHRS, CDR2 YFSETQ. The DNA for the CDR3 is TGCGCCAGCAGCTTGGGGACTAGCGGAAACAATGAGCAGTTCTTC. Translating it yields CASSLGTSGNNEQFF.

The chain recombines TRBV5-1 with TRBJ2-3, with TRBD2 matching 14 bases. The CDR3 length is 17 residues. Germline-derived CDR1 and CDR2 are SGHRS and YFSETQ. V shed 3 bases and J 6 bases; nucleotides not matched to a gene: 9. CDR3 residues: CASSSLAGLAGVDTQYF. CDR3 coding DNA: TGCGCCAGCAGCTCACTCGCGGGACTAGCGGGAGTGGATACGCAGTATTTT.

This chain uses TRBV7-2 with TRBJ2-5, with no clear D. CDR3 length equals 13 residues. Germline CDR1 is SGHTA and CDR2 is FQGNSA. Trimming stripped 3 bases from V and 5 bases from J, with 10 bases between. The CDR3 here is CASSLTLGETQYF. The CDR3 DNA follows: TGTGCCAGCAGCTTGACTCTTGGCGAGACCCAGTACTTC.

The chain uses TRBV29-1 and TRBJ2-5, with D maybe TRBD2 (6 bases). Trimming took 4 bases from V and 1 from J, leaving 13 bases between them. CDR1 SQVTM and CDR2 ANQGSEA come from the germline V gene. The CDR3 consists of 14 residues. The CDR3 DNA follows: TGCAGCGTTGGGGGGGAGAACGTCCAAGAGACCCAGTACTTC. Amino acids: CSVGGENVQETQYF.

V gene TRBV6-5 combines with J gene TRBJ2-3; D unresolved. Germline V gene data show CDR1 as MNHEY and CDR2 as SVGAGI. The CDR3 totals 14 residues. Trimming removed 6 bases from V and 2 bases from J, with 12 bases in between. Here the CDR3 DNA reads TGTGCCAGCAGCCGAGGTCGGGCCACAGATACGCAGTATTTT. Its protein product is CASSRGRATDTQYF.

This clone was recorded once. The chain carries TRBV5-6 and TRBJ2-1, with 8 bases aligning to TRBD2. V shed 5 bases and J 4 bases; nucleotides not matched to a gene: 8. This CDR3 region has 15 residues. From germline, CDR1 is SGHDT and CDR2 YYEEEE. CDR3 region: CASREAGDPYNEQFF. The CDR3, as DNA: TGTGCCAGCAGGGAAGCGGGAGACCCTTACAATGAGCAGTTCTTC.

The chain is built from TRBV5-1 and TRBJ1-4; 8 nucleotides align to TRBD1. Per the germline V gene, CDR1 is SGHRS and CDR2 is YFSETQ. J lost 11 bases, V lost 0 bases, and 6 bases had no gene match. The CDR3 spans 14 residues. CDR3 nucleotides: TGCGCCAGCAGCTTGGAGCAGGGGGCGGGGAAACTGTTTTTT. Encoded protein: CASSLEQGAGKLFF.

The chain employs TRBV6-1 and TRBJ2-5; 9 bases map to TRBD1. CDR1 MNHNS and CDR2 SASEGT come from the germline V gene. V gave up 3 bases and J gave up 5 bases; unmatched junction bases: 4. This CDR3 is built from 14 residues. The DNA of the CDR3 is TGTGCCAGCAGTGATGGGACAGGGCGTGAGACCCAGTACTTC. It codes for CASSDGTGRETQYF.

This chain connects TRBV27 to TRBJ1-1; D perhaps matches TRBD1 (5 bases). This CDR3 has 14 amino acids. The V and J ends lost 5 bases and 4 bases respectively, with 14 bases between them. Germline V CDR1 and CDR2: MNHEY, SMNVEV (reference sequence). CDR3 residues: CASSQGTRGTEAFF. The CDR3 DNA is TGTGCCAGCAGTCAGGGAACAAGAGGCACTGAAGCTTTCTTT.

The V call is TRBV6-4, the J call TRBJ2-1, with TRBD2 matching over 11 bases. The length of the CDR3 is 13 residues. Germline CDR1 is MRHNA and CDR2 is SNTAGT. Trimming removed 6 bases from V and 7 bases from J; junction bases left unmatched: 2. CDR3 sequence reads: CASSLAGGNEQFF. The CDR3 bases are TGTGCCAGCAGCCTAGCGGGAGGAAATGAGCAGTTCTTC.

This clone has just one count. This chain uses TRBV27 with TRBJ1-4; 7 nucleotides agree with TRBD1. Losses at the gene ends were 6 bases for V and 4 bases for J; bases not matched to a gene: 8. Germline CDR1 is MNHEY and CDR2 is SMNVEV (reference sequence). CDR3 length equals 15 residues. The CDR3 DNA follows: TGTGCCAGCAGCCTTAACAGGGGATTTAATGAAAAACTGTTTTTT. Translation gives CASSLNRGFNEKLFF.

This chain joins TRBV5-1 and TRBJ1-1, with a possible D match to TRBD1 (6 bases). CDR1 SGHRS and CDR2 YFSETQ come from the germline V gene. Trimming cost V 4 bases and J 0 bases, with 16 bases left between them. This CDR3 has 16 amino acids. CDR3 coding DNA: TGCGCCAGCAGCCTTAGGGGGGGAGGAATGAACACTGAAGCTTTCTTT. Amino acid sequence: CASSLRGGGMNTEAFF. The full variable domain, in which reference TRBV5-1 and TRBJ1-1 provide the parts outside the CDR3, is KAGVTQTPRYLIKTRGQQVTLSCSPISGHRSVSWYQQTPGQGLQFLFEYFSETQRNKGNFPGRFSGRQFSNSRSEMNVSTLELGDSALYLCASSLRGGGMNTEAFFGQGTRLTVV.

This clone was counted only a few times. The CDR3 DNA follows: TGTGCCAGCAGCATCAGCGGGAGCGCAGATACGCAGTATTTT. Its translation: CASSISGSADTQYF. The rearrangement links TRBV7-9 to TRBJ2-3; 8 bases are shared with TRBD2. This CDR3 comprises 14 residues. Germline V gives CDR1 SEHNR, CDR2 FQNEAQ (reference sequence). Trimming at V came to 5 bases and at J to 4 bases, leaving 5 bases not matched to a gene.

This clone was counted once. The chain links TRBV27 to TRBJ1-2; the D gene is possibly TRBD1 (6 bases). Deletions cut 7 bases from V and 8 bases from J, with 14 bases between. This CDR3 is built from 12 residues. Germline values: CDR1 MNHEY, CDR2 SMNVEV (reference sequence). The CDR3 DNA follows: TGTGCCAGCATGGGGACAACCGGCGGCTACACCTTC. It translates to CASMGTTGGYTF.

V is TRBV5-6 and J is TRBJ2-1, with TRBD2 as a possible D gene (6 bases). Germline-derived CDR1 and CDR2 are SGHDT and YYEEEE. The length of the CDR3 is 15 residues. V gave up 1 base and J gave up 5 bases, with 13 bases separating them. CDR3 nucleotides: TGTGCCAGCAGCTTGTTCGGGGGTACCGACAATGAGCAGTTCTTC. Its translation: CASSLFGGTDNEQFF. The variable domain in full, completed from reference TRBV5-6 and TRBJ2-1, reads DAGVTQSPTHLIKTRGQQVTLRCSPKSGHDTVSWYQQALGQGPQFIFQYYEEEERQRGNFPDRFSGHQFPNYSSELNVNALLLGDSALYLCASSLFGGTDNEQFFGPGTRLTVL.

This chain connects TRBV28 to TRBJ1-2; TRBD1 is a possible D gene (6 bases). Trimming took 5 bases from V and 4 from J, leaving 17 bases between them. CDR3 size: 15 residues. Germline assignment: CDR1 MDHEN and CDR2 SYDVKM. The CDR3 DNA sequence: TGTGCCAGCAGTCCACCGGGACAAATCGGCTATGGCTACACCTTC. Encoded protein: CASSPPGQIGYGYTF.

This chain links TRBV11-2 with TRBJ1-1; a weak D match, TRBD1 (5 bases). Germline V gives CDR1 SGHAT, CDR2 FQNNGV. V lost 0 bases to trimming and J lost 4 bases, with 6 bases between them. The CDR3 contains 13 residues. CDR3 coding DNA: TGTGCCAGCAGCTTAGAAACAGGCACTGAAGCTTTCTTT. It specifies CASSLETGTEAFF. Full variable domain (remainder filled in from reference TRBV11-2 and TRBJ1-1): EAGVAQSPRYKIIEKRQSVAFWCNPISGHATLYWYQQILGQGPKLLIQFQNNGVVDDSQLPKDRFSAERLKGVDSTLKIQPAKLEDSAVYLCASSLETGTEAFFGQGTRLTVV.

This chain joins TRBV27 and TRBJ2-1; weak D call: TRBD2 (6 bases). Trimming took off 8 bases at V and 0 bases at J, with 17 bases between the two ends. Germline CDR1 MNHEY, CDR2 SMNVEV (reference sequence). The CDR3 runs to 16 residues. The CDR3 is CASWESLGGSYNEQFF. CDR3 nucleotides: TGTGCCAGCTGGGAAAGCCTGGGGGGCTCCTACAATGAGCAGTTCTTC.

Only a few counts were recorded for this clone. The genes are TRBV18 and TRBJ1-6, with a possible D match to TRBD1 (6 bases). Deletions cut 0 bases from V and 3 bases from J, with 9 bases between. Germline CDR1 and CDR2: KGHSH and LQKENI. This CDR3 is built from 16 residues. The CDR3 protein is CASSPPGQIYNSPLHF. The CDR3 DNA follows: TGTGCCAGCTCACCACCCGGACAGATCTATAATTCACCCCTCCACTTT. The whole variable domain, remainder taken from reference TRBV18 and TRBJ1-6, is NAGVMQNPRHLVRRRGQEARLRCSPMKGHSHVYWYRQLPEEGLKFMVYLQKENIIDESGMPKERFSAEFPKEGPSILRIQQVVRGDSAAYFCASSPPGQIYNSPLHFGNGTRLTVT.

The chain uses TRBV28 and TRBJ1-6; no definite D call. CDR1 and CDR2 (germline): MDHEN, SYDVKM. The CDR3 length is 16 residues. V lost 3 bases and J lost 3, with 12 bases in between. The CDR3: CASSFPLGVYNSPLHF. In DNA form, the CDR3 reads TGTGCCAGCAGTTTCCCGTTAGGCGTCTATAATTCACCCCTCCACTTT.

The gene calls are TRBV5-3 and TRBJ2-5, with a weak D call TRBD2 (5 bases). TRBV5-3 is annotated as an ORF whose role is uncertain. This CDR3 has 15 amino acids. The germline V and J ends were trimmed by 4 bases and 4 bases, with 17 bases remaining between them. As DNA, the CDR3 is TGTGCCAGAAGCCCCGCTCCCGGGATGGGAGAGACCCAGTACTTC. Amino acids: CARSPAPGMGETQYF.

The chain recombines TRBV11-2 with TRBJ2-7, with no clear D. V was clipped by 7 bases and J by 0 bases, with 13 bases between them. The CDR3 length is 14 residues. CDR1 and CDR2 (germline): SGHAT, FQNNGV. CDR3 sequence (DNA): TGTGCCAGCAACGATCCCACCTCCTCCTACGAGCAGTACTTC. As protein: CASNDPTSSYEQYF.

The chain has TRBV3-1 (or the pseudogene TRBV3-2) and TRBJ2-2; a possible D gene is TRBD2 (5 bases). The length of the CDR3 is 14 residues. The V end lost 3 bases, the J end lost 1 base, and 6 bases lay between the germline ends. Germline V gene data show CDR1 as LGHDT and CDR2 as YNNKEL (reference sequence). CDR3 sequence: CASSQGRNTGELFF. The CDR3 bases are TGTGCCAGCAGCCAGGGGAGGAACACCGGGGAGCTGTTTTTT.

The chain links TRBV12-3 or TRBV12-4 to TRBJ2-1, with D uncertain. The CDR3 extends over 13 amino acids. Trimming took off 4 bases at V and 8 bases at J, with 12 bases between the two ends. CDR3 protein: CASSSLGMHEQFF. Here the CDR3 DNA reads TGTGCCAGCAGTTCGTTGGGGATGCATGAGCAGTTCTTC.